The 9 T cell receptor beta chains in this list originate from one sample, sequenced in a study of shared clonotypes between healthy human individuals. TCRdb's table, derived via immunoSEQ multiplex PCR, lists solely in-frame clones and lacks some. The sample has roughly 2.4 million clones; approximately 95% are singletons. Sequenced: naive CD4+ T cells sorted from blood. This sample's subset: CD45RA+ positively selected. The receptors were gathered from a man aged 18 to 30 in good health.

The CDR3 bases are TGTGCCATCAGTGAGTCTTACAACACCGGGGAGCTGTTTTTT. Its protein is CAISESYNTGELFF. The chain recombines TRBV10-3 with TRBJ2-2; D is uncertain. The CDR3 totals 14 residues. Trimming removed 0 bases from V and 2 bases from J, with 4 bases in between. The germline V gene has CDR1 ENHRY and CDR2 SYGVKD.

Only one count was recorded for this clone. J is TRBJ2-1 and V is TRBV27, with D possibly matching TRBD2 (5 bases). The germline gives CDR1 MNHEY, CDR2 SMNVEV (reference sequence). Trimming took off 5 bases at V and 7 bases at J, with 18 bases between the two ends. This CDR3 spans 15 amino acids. This CDR3 is CASSQELVPGNEQFF. CDR3 bases: TGTGCCAGCAGTCAGGAACTAGTTCCTGGGAATGAGCAGTTCTTC.

The chain is built from TRBV7-9 and TRBJ2-1; possible D gene TRBD2, 6 bases. Trimming removed 1 base from V and 8 bases from J, with 9 bases in between. This CDR3 spans 13 amino acids. From germline, CDR1 is SEHNR and CDR2 FQNEAQ (reference sequence). The CDR3: CASSLGRRDEQFF. For the CDR3, the DNA is TGTGCCAGCAGCTTAGGGCGGAGGGATGAGCAGTTCTTC.

Here the CDR3 reads CASRLTGVNTGELFF. CDR3 sequence (DNA): TGTGCCAGCAGACTGACAGGGGTGAACACCGGGGAGCTGTTTTTT. This sequence joins TRBV27 and TRBJ2-2; 8 positions match TRBD1. Germline V gene data show CDR1 as MNHEY and CDR2 as SMNVEV (reference sequence). CDR3 size: 15 residues. Trimming took 6 bases from V and 1 from J; bases not matched to a gene: 4.

The V and J genes are TRBV2 and TRBJ1-6, with a tentative D call TRBD1 (6 bases). CDR1 is SNHLY, CDR2 FYNNEI, per germline. V was trimmed by 6 bases and J by 10 bases, leaving 13 bases between them. This CDR3 has 13 residues. CDR3 loop: CASSKGEYSPLHF. Written as DNA, the CDR3 is TGTGCCAGCAGCAAGGGGGAATACTCACCCCTCCACTTT.

This rearrangement joins TRBV14 to TRBJ2-3; 9 bases are shared with TRBD2. J lost 0 bases, V lost 4 bases, and 11 bases had no gene match. The CDR3 has 18 amino acids. CDR1 and CDR2 (germline): SGHDN, FVKESK. The CDR3 bases are TGTGCCAGCAGCCCGCTTAGCGGGAGCCGCCTAAGCACAGATACGCAGTATTTT. It yields the protein CASSPLSGSRLSTDTQYF.

The rearrangement joins TRBV10-1 to TRBJ1-4, with D maybe TRBD1 (5 bases). CDR3 length: 16 amino acids. Trimming left V 3 bases short and J 3 bases short, with 14 bases between. Germline CDR1 is WNHNN and CDR2 is SYGVQD (reference sequence). The CDR3 bases are TGCGCCAGCAGTGATGGGGCGGACGGACCTAATGAAAAACTGTTTTTT. The encoded protein is CASSDGADGPNEKLFF.

The CDR3 region has the DNA TGCGCCAGCAGTGGGAACAGGGGGCGAACTGAAGCTTTCTTT. It specifies CASSGNRGRTEAFF. V is TRBV10-1 and J is TRBJ1-1, with 9 bases aligning to TRBD1. CDR3 length: 14 amino acids. The germline CDR1 and CDR2 sequences are WNHNN and SYGVQD (reference sequence). The V gene end was trimmed by 4 bases and the J gene end by 5 bases; junction bases not matched to a gene: 5.

CDR3 residues: CSVWGGSNYGYTF. The CDR3, as DNA: TGCAGCGTTTGGGGGGGTTCTAACTATGGCTACACCTTC. The V and J genes are TRBV29-1 and TRBJ1-2, with D perhaps matching TRBD1 (5 bases). CDR1 is SQVTM, CDR2 ANQGSEA, per germline. Between the trimmed V and J ends, which lost 5 bases and 0 bases, there was a span of 10 bases. This CDR3 is 13 amino acids long.